This T cell receptor beta chain was profiled in a study of blood T cell repertoires in COVID-19. Study-level background: Whether acute or convalescent, the COVID-19 samples came from the United States, Italy and Spain. In each case, the material was cDNA or gDNA derived from T cells, B-cell-depleted T cells, or PBMCs.

The CDR3 has 16 amino acids. V shed 5 bases and J shed 7 bases, with 23 bases lying between them. Germline CDR1 and CDR2: MNHEY and SMNVEV (reference sequence). As handled by the study authors: By means of reference gene primer amplification, nucleated cell counts were estimated. The data were produced by immunoSEQ multiplex PCR, yet TCRdb's version contains in-frame clones alone and is incomplete. That table supplies the V and J calls and clone size; D and trimming were determined from the DNA. The profile shows 200,000 to 250,000 clones, less than 85% of them singletons. The chain recombines TRBV27 with TRBJ1-2, with a tentative D call TRBD1 (6 bases). The origin of this receptor is a woman aged 70 to 79 with acute or convalescent COVID-19. The sample consisted of peripheral blood. The chain's CDR3 is CASSVLRPGRGSGYTF. DNA of the CDR3: TGTGCCAGCAGTGTATTACGACCGGGTAGGGGGTCTGGCTACACCTTC.